These 17 T cell receptor beta chains were sequenced from one sample in a study of shared clonotypes between healthy human individuals. Naive CD8 cells were CD45RO-negative, positively selected for CCR7, excluding terminally differentiated effector memory CD45RA+ cells. Sequenced by immunoSEQ multiplex PCR; TCRdb stores in-frame clones only, minus some. Of approximately 2,200,000 clones in the sample, approximately 94% were seen once. Sequencing was carried out using naive CD8+ T cells from PBMCs. Receptor source: a man between 18 and 35 years old in good health. Some clones in this sample may be carry-over from other donors' samples.

The chain's CDR3 is CASSHRGSPLHF. The CDR3 DNA follows: TGTGCCAGCAGTCACCGGGGGTCACCCCTCCACTTT. The chain uses TRBV27 and TRBJ1-6; a possible D gene is TRBD1 (5 bases). The germline CDR1 and CDR2 sequences are MNHEY and SMNVEV (reference sequence). The CDR3 spans 12 residues. With 5 bases removed from V and 10 bases from J, the gap between germline ends came to 9 bases.

The chain has TRBV7-3 and TRBJ2-1; a possible D gene is TRBD1 (7 bases). CDR1 SGHTA and CDR2 FQGTGA come from the germline V gene. The CDR3 is 13 residues long. Trimming removed 5 bases at V and 5 bases at J, with 10 bases between. The CDR3, as DNA: TGTGCCAGCAGCCCAGGGGGGAACAATGAGCAGTTCTTC. It codes for CASSPGGNNEQFF.

The CDR3 region has the DNA TGTGCCAGCAAGCCGGAACCCTTCACAGATACGCAGTATTTT. Its protein product is CASKPEPFTDTQYF. The genes are TRBV6-1 and TRBJ2-3; D ambiguous. The CDR3 has 14 residues. V was pared by 7 bases and J by 2 bases, with 13 bases between. Germline V lookup: CDR1 MNHNS, CDR2 SASEGT.

This clone was observed a single time. Distinct nucleotide sequences in the sample also encode this CDR3. The chain has TRBV27 and TRBJ2-5, with TRBD2 identical over 7 bases. Germline CDR1 MNHEY, CDR2 SMNVEV (reference sequence). The CDR3 spans 13 residues. The junction had 0 bases not matched to a gene; V was cut back by 0 bases and J by 5 bases. The CDR3 spells CASSLSRGETQYF. DNA for the CDR3: TGTGCCAGCAGTTTATCGCGGGGGGAGACCCAGTACTTC.

The chain links TRBV28 to TRBJ2-7, with 7 nucleotides matching TRBD1. There are 16 residues in the CDR3. Per the germline V gene, CDR1 is MDHEN and CDR2 is SYDVKM. V shed 4 bases and J 0 bases; nucleotides not matched to a gene: 9. CDR3 sequence: CASSSPRQGHSYEQYF. The CDR3 nucleotides are TGTGCCAGCAGTTCCCCCCGACAGGGCCACTCCTACGAGCAGTACTTC.

A single count supports this clone. The chain uses TRBV4-3 and TRBJ1-3; maybe TRBD1 (5 bases). The V end was cut by 4 bases, the J end by 4 bases, with 14 bases between. The CDR3 length is 15 residues. CDR1 and CDR2 from the germline V gene are LGHNA and YSLEER. In DNA form, the CDR3 reads TGCGCCAGCAGCCCCGGATCGGGGGGAGGAAACACCATATATTTT. It codes for CASSPGSGGGNTIYF.

The chain has TRBV13 and TRBJ2-7; the D call may be TRBD1 or TRBD2 (6 bases each). V was trimmed by 3 bases and J by 5 bases, leaving 14 bases between them. Germline loops: CDR1 PRHDT, CDR2 FYEKMQ (reference sequence). The CDR3 runs 14 residues. The CDR3 loop reads CASSFSRGGNEQYF. CDR3 DNA: TGTGCCAGCAGCTTTAGCCGAGGGGGGAACGAGCAGTACTTC.

The V and J genes are TRBV14 and TRBJ2-7; D possibly corresponds to TRBD2 (5 bases). Trimming took off 4 bases at V and 0 bases at J, with 10 bases between the two ends. The CDR3 extends over 14 amino acids. The V gene's germline CDR1 is SGHDN and CDR2 FVKESK. CDR3 in amino acids: CASSLRGFSYEQYF. As DNA, the CDR3 is TGTGCCAGCAGCCTTCGAGGGTTCTCCTACGAGCAGTACTTC.

This clone was found once. This rearrangement joins TRBV12-5 to TRBJ2-5; D may be TRBD2 (8 bases). V was shortened by 6 bases and J by 2 bases, with 28 bases between the two germline ends. Germline CDR1 is LGHNT and CDR2 is FRNRAP. CDR3 size: 19 residues. This chain's CDR3 is CASGPGTVKDREGQETQYF. For the CDR3, the DNA is TGTGCTAGTGGCCCCGGGACAGTGAAAGACCGGGAGGGTCAAGAGACCCAGTACTTC. Variable domain in full (rest from reference TRBV12-5 and TRBJ2-5): DARVTQTPRHKVTEMGQEVTMRCQPILGHNTVFWYRQTMMQGLELLAYFRNRAPLDDSGMPKDRFSAEMPDATLATLKIQPSEPRDSAVYFCASGPGTVKDREGQETQYFGPGTRLLVL.

The chain uses TRBV9 and TRBJ2-3, with a possible D match to TRBD2 (6 bases). CDR3 length: 17 residues. Between the trimmed V and J ends, which lost 3 bases and 3 bases, there was a span of 20 bases. Germline assignment: CDR1 SGDLS and CDR2 YYNGEE. CDR3 coding DNA: TGTGCCAGCAGCGCCGGGCGGGGAGATTGGGGAACAGATACGCAGTATTTT. The encoded protein is CASSAGRGDWGTDTQYF.

This chain links TRBV7-8 with TRBJ2-5, with D hard to call. CDR1 is SGHVS, CDR2 FQNEAQ, per germline. There are 14 residues in the CDR3. Trimming pared 0 bases from V and 1 base from J, leaving 6 bases between. The CDR3 DNA follows: TGTGCCAGCAGCTTAGCGAGGATCCAAGAGACCCAGTACTTC. Translation: CASSLARIQETQYF.

The chain is built from TRBV5-1 and TRBJ2-3; TRBD2 matches 7 bases. Germline values: CDR1 SGHRS, CDR2 YFSETQ. Trimming at V came to 1 base and at J to 5 bases, leaving 4 bases not matched to a gene. The CDR3 loop spans 14 amino acids. The CDR3, as DNA: TGCGCCAGCAGCTTGTTGCCTAGCGGAGATACGCAGTATTTT. This sequence encodes CASSLLPSGDTQYF.

The chain uses TRBV5-4 and TRBJ2-3, with D possibly matching TRBD1 (5 bases). V was trimmed by 9 bases and J by 7 bases, leaving 24 bases between them. Germline-derived CDR1 and CDR2 are SGHNT and YYREEE (reference sequence). CDR3 length equals 15 residues. The CDR3 DNA sequence: TGTGCCACTAACACCGCGAAGGGGCCCGAAAATACGCAGTATTTT. The encoded protein is CATNTAKGPENTQYF.

This clone was recorded once. The chain carries TRBV28 and TRBJ2-3, with D tentatively TRBD1 (6 bases). V lost 3 bases and J 2 bases, leaving 18 bases between the germline ends. The CDR3 consists of 17 residues. From germline, CDR1 is MDHEN and CDR2 SYDVKM. The CDR3 coding sequence is TGTGCCAGCAGTTTCCCTGCGGTACAGGGTCCCACAGATACGCAGTATTTT. Protein sequence: CASSFPAVQGPTDTQYF. Full variable domain (remainder filled in from reference TRBV28 and TRBJ2-3): DVKVTQSSRYLVKRTGEKVFLECVQDMDHENMFWYRQDPGLGLRLIYFSYDVKMKEKGDIPEGYSVSREKKERFSLILESASTNQTSMYLCASSFPAVQGPTDTQYFGPGTRLTVL.

This chain connects TRBV28 to TRBJ2-5, with TRBD1 matching over 7 bases. Germline-derived CDR1 and CDR2 are MDHEN and SYDVKM. V was pared by 10 bases and J by 4 bases, with 6 bases of the junction left unmatched. The CDR3 consists of 12 residues. The CDR3 here is CATGQRLETQYF. In nucleotides, the CDR3 is TGTGCCACGGGACAGCGTCTAGAGACCCAGTACTTC.

The V gene is TRBV9, the J gene TRBJ1-1; tentatively, D is TRBD1 (5 bases). V lost 0 bases, J lost 11 bases, and 14 bases lay in between. Germline CDR1 and CDR2: SGDLS and YYNGEE. The CDR3 loop spans 13 amino acids. CDR3 protein: CASSVASGFPAFF. In nucleotides, the CDR3 is TGTGCCAGCAGCGTAGCTTCAGGGTTCCCTGCTTTCTTT.

V and J are TRBV7-9 and TRBJ2-7; D call uncertain. Germline-derived CDR1 and CDR2 are SEHNR and FQNEAQ (reference sequence). The CDR3 contains 13 residues. Trimming removed 5 bases at V and 13 bases at J, with 21 bases between. The CDR3 DNA reads as TGTGCCAGCAGCGCCGATCTAGTCAGGCAGAAATACTTC. Translation: CASSADLVRQKYF.